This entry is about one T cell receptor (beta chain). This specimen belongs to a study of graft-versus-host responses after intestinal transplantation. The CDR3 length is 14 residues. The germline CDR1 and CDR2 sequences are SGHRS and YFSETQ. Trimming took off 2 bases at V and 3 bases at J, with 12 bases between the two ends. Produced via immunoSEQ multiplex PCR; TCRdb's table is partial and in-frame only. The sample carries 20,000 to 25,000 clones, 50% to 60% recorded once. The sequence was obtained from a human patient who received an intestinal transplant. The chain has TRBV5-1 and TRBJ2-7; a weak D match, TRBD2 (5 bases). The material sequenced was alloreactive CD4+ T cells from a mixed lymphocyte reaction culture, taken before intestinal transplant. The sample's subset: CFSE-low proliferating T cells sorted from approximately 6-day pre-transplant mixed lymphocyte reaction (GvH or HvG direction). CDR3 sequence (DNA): TGCGCCAGCAGCTTCCGAGAAGGGAGCTACGAGCAGTACTTC. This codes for CASSFREGSYEQYF.